The source of this TCR beta chain is a study of identical twins. For this clonotype: Its antigen is not known.

Study findings and constraints: Potential partial confounding of zero-insertion analyses by invariant MAIT and iNKT cells was noted.

The CDR3 is 14 amino acids. Germline CDR1 reads SGHRS; CDR2 reads YFSETQ. Trimming took 4 bases from V and 1 from J, leaving 11 bases between them. A single record per CDR3 protein comes from TCRdb applying MiXCR to the 5' RACE reads. This sample has some 440,000 distinct CDR3 sequences, with roughly 24% found just once. These records were also assigned to another study, of T cells expressing NK-cell markers. As that study records: TCR beta repertoires came from sorted CD3+CD56+NKG2C+, CD3+CD56+NKG2C- and CD3+CD56-NKG2C+ T cells.

Sequencing was performed on CD4+ T cells sorted from blood. The receptor was derived from a woman younger than 35 in good health. The rearrangement joins TRBV5-1 to TRBJ1-2; weak D call: TRBD1 (6 bases). The CDR3 here is CASSTSGDNYGYTF. In nucleotides, the CDR3 is TGCGCCAGCAGCACGTCAGGGGATAACTATGGCTACACCTTC.